The next 16 T cell receptor beta chains were all read from a single sample in a study of cytomegalovirus exposure and HLA in healthy donors. PCR used 60 Vbeta primers and 13 Jbeta primers. The protocol was immunoSEQ multiplex PCR, while the TCRdb copy is restricted to in-frame clones and leaves out a portion. Seen here are approximately 76,000 clones, around 70% observed once, and the top ten hold roughly 16%. Sequencing used PBMCs. These receptor sequences come from a middle-aged woman in good health and CMV-seropositive.

J is TRBJ1-1 and V is TRBV29-1; 9 bases map to TRBD1. The V gene's germline CDR1 is SQVTM and CDR2 ANQGSEA. The CDR3 runs to 14 residues. Trimming removed 6 bases from V and 0 bases from J; junction bases left unmatched: 5. The CDR3 coding sequence is TGCAGCGTCCGGGACAGGGTAATGAACACTGAAGCTTTCTTT. Residues: CSVRDRVMNTEAFF.

The V and J genes are TRBV12-5 and TRBJ1-1; D is undetermined. V lost 5 bases and J 6 bases, leaving 19 bases between the germline ends. Germline values: CDR1 LGHNT, CDR2 FRNRAP. The CDR3 contains 15 residues. CDR3 DNA: TGTGCTAGTGGTACGACCCCGGGTGTGCGGGCTGAAGCTTTCTTT. Residues: CASGTTPGVRAEAFF.

The chain recombines TRBV9 with TRBJ1-4, with D uncertain. Germline V lookup: CDR1 SGDLS, CDR2 YYNGEE. The CDR3 extends over 15 amino acids. V lost 3 bases and J 1 base, leaving 10 bases between the germline ends. CDR3 sequence reads: CASSAQPQTNEKLFF. The CDR3 nucleotides read TGTGCCAGCAGCGCACAGCCGCAAACTAATGAAAAACTGTTTTTT.

V usage is TRBV9 and J usage is TRBJ2-3; 8 bases line up with TRBD1. CDR3 length: 15 residues. Germline V lookup: CDR1 SGDLS, CDR2 YYNGEE. Trimming cost V 7 bases and J 6 bases; bases outside gene matches: 13. The CDR3 bases are TGTGCCAGCGCCCCGGGACAGGTCTTATCGGATACGCAGTATTTT. It yields the protein CASAPGQVLSDTQYF.

The chain recombines TRBV29-1 with TRBJ1-1; 9 bases match TRBD1. V lost 7 bases to trimming and J lost 1 base; unmatched junction nucleotides: 10. The CDR3 covers 15 residues. Germline-derived CDR1 and CDR2 are SQVTM and ANQGSEA. The CDR3 coding sequence is TGCAGCGCAACAGGGGGCGGAAATAGGAACACTGAAGCTTTCTTT. Translation gives CSATGGGNRNTEAFF.

The chain has TRBV7-8 and TRBJ1-1, with D uncertain. The CDR3 has 13 residues. From germline, CDR1 is SGHVS and CDR2 FQNEAQ. V was pared by 1 base and J by 4 bases, with 7 bases between. The CDR3 reads CASSLEWATEAFF. CDR3 in DNA: TGTGCCAGCAGCTTAGAATGGGCCACTGAAGCTTTCTTT.

The rearrangement joins TRBV29-1 to TRBJ2-7, with 7 bases matching TRBD1. Germline V lookup: CDR1 SQVTM, CDR2 ANQGSEA. V was clipped by 2 bases and J by 0 bases; unmatched bases: 7. The CDR3 consists of 15 residues. CDR3 amino acids: CSVETNRDSSYEQYF. CDR3 DNA sequence: TGCAGCGTTGAAACCAACCGGGACAGCTCCTACGAGCAGTACTTC.

The chain has TRBV7-2 and TRBJ1-3, with a tentative D call TRBD1 (6 bases). The germline V and J ends were trimmed by 5 bases and 0 bases, with 11 bases remaining between them. The length of the CDR3 is 15 residues. The germline gives CDR1 SGHTA, CDR2 FQGNSA. The CDR3: CASSPGTHSGNTIYF. For the CDR3, the DNA is TGTGCCAGCAGCCCGGGGACACACTCTGGAAACACCATATATTTT.

The chain carries TRBV5-6 and TRBJ1-5; 9 nucleotides agree with TRBD1. Germline-derived CDR1 and CDR2 are SGHDT and YYEEEE. This CDR3 is 15 amino acids long. V dropped 3 bases and J dropped 5; count of bases not matched to a gene: 6. The CDR3, as DNA: TGTGCCAGCAGCTCCGGGACAGGGAGATATCAGCCCCAGCATTTT. Its translation: CASSSGTGRYQPQHF.

The rearrangement uses TRBV5-1 and TRBJ2-1; no clear D gene. V lost 0 bases and J 0 bases, leaving 7 bases between the germline ends. There are 15 residues in the CDR3. Germline loops: CDR1 SGHRS, CDR2 YFSETQ. CDR3 DNA sequence: TGCGCCAGCAGCTTGGCTGTTCTCTCCTACAATGAGCAGTTCTTC. Its translation is CASSLAVLSYNEQFF.

This clone has a single count. This sequence joins TRBV6-5 and TRBJ1-1; tentatively, D is TRBD1 (5 bases). CDR1 is MNHEY and CDR2 is SVGAGI in the germline V gene. The CDR3 has 15 residues. V was trimmed by 3 bases and J by 4 bases, leaving 15 bases between them. CDR3 sequence reads: CASSYGGAMGTEAFF. The CDR3 DNA reads as TGTGCCAGCAGTTATGGAGGGGCCATGGGCACTGAAGCTTTCTTT.

V and J are TRBV4-2 and TRBJ2-7, with 8 bases that match TRBD2. Germline trimming cut 0 bases from V and 4 bases from J; bases unmatched to any gene: 11. The V gene's germline CDR1 is LGHNA and CDR2 YNFKEQ. This CDR3 is built from 17 residues. Here the CDR3 DNA reads TGTGCCAGCAGCCAAGATCGATCGGGAGGGATTTCGTACGAGCAGTACTTC. It yields the protein CASSQDRSGGISYEQYF.

The CDR3 is CASSPGQGYTF. As DNA, the CDR3 is TGTGCCAGCAGTCCGGGACAGGGCTACACCTTC. V usage is TRBV27 and J usage is TRBJ1-2; 7 bases map to TRBD1. Looked up from germline, CDR1 is MNHEY and CDR2 is SMNVEV (reference sequence). After removal of 5 bases from V and 8 bases from J, the junction contained 2 bases not matched to a gene. CDR3 length: 11 amino acids.

V usage is TRBV19 and J usage is TRBJ2-5, with TRBD2 matching over 8 bases. The CDR3 contains 16 residues. V was pared by 2 bases and J by 2 bases, with 7 bases of the junction left unmatched. CDR1 is LNHDA, CDR2 SQIVND, per germline (reference sequence). CDR3 loop: CASSIFGSGAQETQYF. In nucleotides, the CDR3 is TGTGCCAGTAGTATATTCGGTAGCGGGGCTCAAGAGACCCAGTACTTC.

V usage is TRBV5-6 and J usage is TRBJ2-7; 12 bases are a match to TRBD1. V shed 4 bases, J shed 3 bases, and the junction held 5 bases outside the gene matches. Germline CDR1 is SGHDT and CDR2 is YYEEEE. This CDR3 spans 15 amino acids. The CDR3 loop is CASSQGQGAFYEQYF. The DNA of the CDR3 is TGTGCCAGCAGCCAGGGACAGGGGGCGTTCTACGAGCAGTACTTC.

This chain joins TRBV29-1 and TRBJ1-1, with D unclear. There are 12 residues in the CDR3. Trimming left V 4 bases short and J 0 bases short, with 6 bases between. The V gene's germline CDR1 is SQVTM and CDR2 ANQGSEA. This chain's CDR3 is CSVGRMNTEAFF. Written as DNA, the CDR3 is TGCAGCGTTGGGCGGATGAACACTGAAGCTTTCTTT.